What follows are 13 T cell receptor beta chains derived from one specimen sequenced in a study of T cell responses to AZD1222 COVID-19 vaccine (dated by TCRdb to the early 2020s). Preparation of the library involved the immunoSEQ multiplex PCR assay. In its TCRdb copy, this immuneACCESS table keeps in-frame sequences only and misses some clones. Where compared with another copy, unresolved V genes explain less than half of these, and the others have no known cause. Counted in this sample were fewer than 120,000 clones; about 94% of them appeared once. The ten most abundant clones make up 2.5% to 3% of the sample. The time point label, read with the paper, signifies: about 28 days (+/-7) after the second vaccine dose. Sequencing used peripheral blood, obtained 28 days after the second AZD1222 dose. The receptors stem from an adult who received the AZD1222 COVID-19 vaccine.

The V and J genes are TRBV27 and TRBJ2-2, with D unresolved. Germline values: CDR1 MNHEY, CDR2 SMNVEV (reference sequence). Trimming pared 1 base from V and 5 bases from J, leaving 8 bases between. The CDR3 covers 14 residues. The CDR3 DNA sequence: TGTGCCAGCAGTTTATTGACGAGTACCGGGGAGCTGTTTTTT. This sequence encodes CASSLLTSTGELFF.

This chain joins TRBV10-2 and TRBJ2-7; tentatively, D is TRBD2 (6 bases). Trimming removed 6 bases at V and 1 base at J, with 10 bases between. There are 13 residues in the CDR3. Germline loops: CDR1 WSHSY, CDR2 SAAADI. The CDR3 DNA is TGCGCCAGCAGGGGGGGTCAGTCCTACGAGCAGTACTTC. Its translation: CASRGGQSYEQYF.

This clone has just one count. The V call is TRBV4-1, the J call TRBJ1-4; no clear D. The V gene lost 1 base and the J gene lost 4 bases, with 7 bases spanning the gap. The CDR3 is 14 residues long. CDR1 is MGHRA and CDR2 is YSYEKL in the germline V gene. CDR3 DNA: TGCGCCAGCAGCCAAGGACTGATTAATGAAAAACTGTTTTTT. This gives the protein CASSQGLINEKLFF.

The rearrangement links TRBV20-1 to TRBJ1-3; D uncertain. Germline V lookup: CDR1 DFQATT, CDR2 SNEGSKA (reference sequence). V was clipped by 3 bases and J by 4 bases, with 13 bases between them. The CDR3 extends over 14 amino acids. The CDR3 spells CSASSGYSGNTIYF. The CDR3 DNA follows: TGCAGTGCTAGTTCGGGGTATTCGGGAAACACCATATATTTT.

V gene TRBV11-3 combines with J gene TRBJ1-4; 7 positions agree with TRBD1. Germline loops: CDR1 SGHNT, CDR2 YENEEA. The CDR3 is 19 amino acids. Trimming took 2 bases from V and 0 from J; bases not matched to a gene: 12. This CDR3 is CASSLSNRGDLPTNEKLFF. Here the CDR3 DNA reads TGTGCCAGCAGCTTATCTAACAGGGGCGATCTGCCAACTAATGAAAAACTGTTTTTT.

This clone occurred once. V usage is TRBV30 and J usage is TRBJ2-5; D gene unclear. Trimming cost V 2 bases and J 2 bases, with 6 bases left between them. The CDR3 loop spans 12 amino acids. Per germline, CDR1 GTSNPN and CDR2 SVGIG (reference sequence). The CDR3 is CAWSRLQETQYF. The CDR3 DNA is TGTGCCTGGAGTAGGCTGCAAGAGACCCAGTACTTC.

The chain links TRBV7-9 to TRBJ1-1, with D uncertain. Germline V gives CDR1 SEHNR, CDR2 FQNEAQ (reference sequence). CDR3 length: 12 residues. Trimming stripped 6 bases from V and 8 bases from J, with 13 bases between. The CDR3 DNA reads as TGTGCCAGCAGGGCGGCCGCCAGGGAAGCTTTCTTT. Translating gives CASRAAAREAFF. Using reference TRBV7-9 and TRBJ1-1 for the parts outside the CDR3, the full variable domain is DTGVSQNPRHKITKRGQNVTFRCDPISEHNRLYWYRQTLGQGPEFLTYFQNEAQLEKSRLLSDRFSAERPKGSFSTLEIQRTEQGDSAMYLCASRAAAREAFFGQGTRLTVV.

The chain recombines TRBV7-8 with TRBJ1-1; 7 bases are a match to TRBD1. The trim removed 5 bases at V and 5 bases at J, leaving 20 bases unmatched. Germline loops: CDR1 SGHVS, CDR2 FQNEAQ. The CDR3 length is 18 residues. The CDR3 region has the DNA TGTGCCAGCAGCCTATTCGCCGGGACAGCGGACTTAGAGACTGAAGCTTTCTTT. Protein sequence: CASSLFAGTADLETEAFF.

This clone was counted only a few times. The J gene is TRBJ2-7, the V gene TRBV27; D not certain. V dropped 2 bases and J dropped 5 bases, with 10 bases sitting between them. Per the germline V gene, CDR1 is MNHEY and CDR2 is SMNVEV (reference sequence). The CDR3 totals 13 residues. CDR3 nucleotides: TGTGCCAGCAGTTTAACCAACAGCAACGAGCAGTACTTC. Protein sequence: CASSLTNSNEQYF.

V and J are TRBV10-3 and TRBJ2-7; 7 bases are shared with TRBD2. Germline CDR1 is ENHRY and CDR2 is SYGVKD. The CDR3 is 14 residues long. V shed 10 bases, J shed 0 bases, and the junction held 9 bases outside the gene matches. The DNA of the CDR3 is TGTGCCACCGCTAGCGGCTTAACCTCCTACGAGCAGTACTTC. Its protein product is CATASGLTSYEQYF.

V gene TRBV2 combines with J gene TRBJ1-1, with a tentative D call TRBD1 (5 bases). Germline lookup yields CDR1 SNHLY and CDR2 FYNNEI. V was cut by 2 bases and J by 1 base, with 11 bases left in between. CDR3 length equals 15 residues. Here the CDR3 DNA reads TGTGCCAGCAGTGAACTAAGTAGGGGGAACACTGAAGCTTTCTTT. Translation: CASSELSRGNTEAFF. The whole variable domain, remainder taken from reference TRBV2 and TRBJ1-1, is EPEVTQTPSHQVTQMGQEVILRCVPISNHLYFYWYRQILGQKVEFLVSFYNNEISEKSEIFDDQFSVERPDGSNFTLKIRSTKLEDSAMYFCASSELSRGNTEAFFGQGTRLTVV.

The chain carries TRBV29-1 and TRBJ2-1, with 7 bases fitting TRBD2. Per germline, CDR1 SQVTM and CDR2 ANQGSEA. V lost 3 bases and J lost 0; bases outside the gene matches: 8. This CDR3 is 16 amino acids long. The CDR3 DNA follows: TGCAGCGTTGACTTCGCTAGCGGCAGCTCCTACAATGAGCAGTTCTTC. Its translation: CSVDFASGSSYNEQFF.

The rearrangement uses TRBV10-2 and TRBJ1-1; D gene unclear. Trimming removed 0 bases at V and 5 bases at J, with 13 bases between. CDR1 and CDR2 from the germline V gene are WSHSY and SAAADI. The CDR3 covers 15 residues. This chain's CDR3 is CASSESRRWGTEAFF. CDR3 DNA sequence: TGCGCCAGCAGTGAGTCCAGGAGGTGGGGAACTGAAGCTTTCTTT.